Below, 14 T cell receptor beta chains from the same sample are listed, as sequenced in a study of read filtering for tumor transcriptome and immune sequencing. This library used approximately 0.4 ug RNA and molecular barcoded adaptors spanning alpha/delta and beta/gamma chains. TCRdb analysed the reads with MiXCR anew, one entry per CDR3 protein. The table includes around 130,000 distinct CDR3 sequences, around 14% detected once. The source material was a population of CD138-negative cells sorted from bone marrow. The receptors derive from a donor aged 40 or over with multiple myeloma.

This clonotype was seen ten or more times. The rearrangement joins TRBV7-3 to TRBJ2-1; the match to TRBD2 covers 7 bases. CDR1 is SGHTA and CDR2 is FQGTGA in the germline V gene. The trim removed 2 bases at V and 2 bases at J, leaving 0 bases unmatched. The CDR3 extends over 14 amino acids. The CDR3 spells CASSLAGAYNEQFF. CDR3 nucleotides: TGTGCCAGCAGCTTAGCGGGGGCCTACAATGAGCAGTTCTTC.

This clonotype was seen ten or more times. The CDR3 spells CASGGSRGDTQYF. The CDR3 DNA reads as TGTGCCAGCGGCGGGAGTAGGGGAGATACGCAGTATTTT. The rearrangement uses TRBV12-3 or TRBV12-4 and TRBJ2-3, with 7 bases lining up with TRBD2. CDR3 length equals 13 residues. With 8 bases clipped from V and 5 bases from J, the junction kept 7 bases outside the gene matches.

This clonotype has ten or more counts. The chain couples TRBV29-1 to TRBJ2-3; 7 bases are shared with TRBD2. V dropped 0 bases and J dropped 5; count of bases not matched to a gene: 11. Per germline, CDR1 SQVTM and CDR2 ANQGSEA. The CDR3 totals 16 residues. The CDR3 sequence: CSVEDPGSGVLDTQYF. Here the CDR3 DNA reads TGCAGCGTTGAAGATCCCGGCAGCGGGGTCTTAGATACGCAGTATTTT.

This clonotype came up many times. As DNA, the CDR3 is TGTGCCAGCCGACAGGGAAATGAGCAGTTCTTC. This codes for CASRQGNEQFF. The chain uses TRBV19 and TRBJ2-1; 7 bases match TRBD1. The CDR3 spans 11 residues. Trimming at V came to 9 bases and at J to 7 bases, leaving 3 bases not matched to a gene. Germline CDR1 and CDR2: LNHDA and SQIVND (reference sequence).

This clonotype was seen ten or more times. CDR3 amino acids: CASSQRGTNTEAFF. The CDR3 DNA follows: TGCGCCAGCAGCCAGAGGGGGACGAACACTGAAGCTTTCTTT. The gene calls are TRBV5-1 and TRBJ1-1; possible D gene TRBD1, 6 bases. The CDR3 is 14 residues long. From germline, CDR1 is SGHRS and CDR2 YFSETQ. Trimming removed 4 bases from V and 1 base from J, with 11 bases in between.

This clonotype was recorded a few times. This chain links TRBV20-1 with TRBJ2-7, with 10 bases fitting TRBD2. This CDR3 spans 14 amino acids. Germline values: CDR1 DFQATT, CDR2 SNEGSKA (reference sequence). V was pared by 3 bases and J by 3 bases, with 5 bases of the junction left unmatched. The CDR3 is CSARVPSGSYEQYF. The CDR3 bases are TGCAGTGCTAGGGTCCCTAGCGGGAGCTACGAGCAGTACTTC.

The sample holds many counts of this clonotype. The chain uses TRBV30 and TRBJ2-1; 11 bases match TRBD2. The CDR3 runs 17 residues. Losses at the gene ends were 5 bases for V and 6 bases for J; bases not matched to a gene: 15. Per germline, CDR1 GTSNPN and CDR2 SVGIG (reference sequence). The CDR3 region is CAWPVRPLAGVANEQFF. The CDR3 DNA is TGTGCCTGGCCTGTACGGCCACTAGCGGGAGTGGCCAATGAGCAGTTCTTC.

This clonotype was recorded many times. V and J are TRBV7-9 and TRBJ1-2; TRBD1 is a possible D gene (5 bases). The CDR3 covers 14 residues. V was trimmed by 3 bases and J by 3 bases, leaving 11 bases between them. The germline V gene encodes CDR1 SEHNR and CDR2 FQNEAQ (reference sequence). CDR3 nucleotides: TGTGCCAGCAGCTTGCCCAGGGCGGACTATGGCTACACCTTC. Protein sequence: CASSLPRADYGYTF.

This clonotype has ten or more counts. This chain joins TRBV3-1 and TRBJ2-4, with D hard to call. The germline V gene has CDR1 LGHDT and CDR2 YNNKEL (reference sequence). Between the trimmed V and J ends, which lost 0 bases and 6 bases, there was a span of 9 bases. The CDR3 runs 14 residues. CDR3 DNA: TGTGCCAGCAGCCAAGATCGACGGATAAACATTCAGTACTTC. This sequence encodes CASSQDRRINIQYF.

In its sample, this clonotype was seen a few times. Just one base apart from a much larger clone, this may be a read error. The chain uses TRBV29-1 and TRBJ1-1; no clear D gene. The CDR3 has 13 residues. CDR1 SQVTM and CDR2 ANQGSEA come from the germline V gene. The V gene lost 3 bases and the J gene lost 6 bases, with 14 bases spanning the gap. CDR3 loop: CSVDHGWQAEAFF. CDR3 nucleotides: TGCAGCGTTGATCACGGTTGGCAGGCTGAAGCTTTCTTT. Drawing the rest from reference TRBV29-1 and TRBJ1-1, the complete variable domain is SAVISQKPSRDICQRGTSLTIQCQVDSQVTMMFWYRQQPGQSLTLIATANQGSEATYESGFVIDKFPISRPNLTFSTLTVSNMSPEDSSIYLCSVDHGWQAEAFFGQGTRLTVV.

This clonotype came up many times. V gene TRBV6-5 combines with J gene TRBJ2-3, with a weak D call TRBD2 (6 bases). The CDR3 covers 15 residues. Trimming pared 2 bases from V and 5 bases from J, leaving 14 bases between. CDR1 is MNHEY and CDR2 is SVGAGI in the germline V gene. The CDR3 sequence: CASSYELATRDTQYF. The DNA for the CDR3 is TGTGCCAGCAGTTACGAGCTAGCGACCAGAGATACGCAGTATTTT.

This clonotype was detected ten times or more. The chain is built from TRBV12-3 or TRBV12-4 and TRBJ2-1, with 8 bases fitting TRBD2. J gave up 10 bases and V 2 bases, and 13 bases lay outside the gene matches. The CDR3 has 16 residues. CDR3 bases: TGTGCCAGCAGTTTATCAGCGGGAGACCCCTTTAGCGAGCAGTTCTTC. Protein sequence: CASSLSAGDPFSEQFF.

The table lists this clonotype with a few counts. This chain connects TRBV18 to TRBJ2-6; D remains unclear. Germline CDR1 KGHSH, CDR2 LQKENI. V lost 8 bases, J lost 0 bases, and 17 bases lay in between. The CDR3 runs 17 residues. Here the CDR3 reads CASRSSKRGSGANVLTF. The CDR3 DNA reads as TGTGCCAGCCGATCCTCGAAGCGTGGCTCTGGGGCCAACGTCCTGACTTTC.

This clonotype was picked up many times. V usage is TRBV19 and J usage is TRBJ2-1; TRBD2 matches at 15 bases. This CDR3 contains 15 residues. CDR1 LNHDA and CDR2 SQIVND come from the germline V gene (reference sequence). After removal of 9 bases from V and 7 bases from J, the junction contained 7 bases not matched to a gene. Here the CDR3 reads CARTPGLAGGNEQFF. The DNA of the CDR3 is TGTGCCAGAACCCCCGGACTAGCGGGAGGGAATGAGCAGTTCTTC.